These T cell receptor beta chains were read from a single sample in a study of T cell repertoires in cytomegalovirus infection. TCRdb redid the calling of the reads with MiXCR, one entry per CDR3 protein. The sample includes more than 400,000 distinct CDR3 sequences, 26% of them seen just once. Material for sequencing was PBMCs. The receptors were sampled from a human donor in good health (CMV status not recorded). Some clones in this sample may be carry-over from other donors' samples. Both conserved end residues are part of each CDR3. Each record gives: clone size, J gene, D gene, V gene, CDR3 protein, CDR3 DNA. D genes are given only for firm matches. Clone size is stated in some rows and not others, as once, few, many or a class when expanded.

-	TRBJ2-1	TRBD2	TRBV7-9	CASSKGLAGGHNEQFF	TGTGCCAGCAGCAAAGGACTAGCGGGAGGACACAATGAGCAGTTCTTC
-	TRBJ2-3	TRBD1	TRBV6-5	CASSYDRATDTQYF	TGTGCCAGCAGTTATGACAGGGCCACAGATACGCAGTATTTT
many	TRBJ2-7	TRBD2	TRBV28	CASSLAGGVSYEQYF	TGTGCCAGCAGTTTAGCGGGAGGGGTCTCCTACGAGCAGTACTTC
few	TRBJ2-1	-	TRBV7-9	CASSPGPNLPQQFF	TGTGCCAGCAGCCCAGGCCCCAACCTACCACAGCAGTTCTTC
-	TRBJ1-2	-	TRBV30	CAWYLQGIGYGYTF	TGTGCCTGGTATCTTCAGGGGATCGGATATGGCTACACCTTC
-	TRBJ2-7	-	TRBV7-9	CASSADYKTYEQYF	TGTGCCAGCAGCGCCGACTATAAAACCTACGAGCAGTACTTC
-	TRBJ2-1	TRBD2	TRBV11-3	CASSLDGTSWEFF	TGTGCCAGCAGCTTAGACGGGACTAGCTGGGAGTTCTTC
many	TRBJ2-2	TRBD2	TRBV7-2	CASSRREGRGAGELFF	TGTGCCAGCAGCCGCCGGGAGGGTAGGGGAGCCGGGGAGCTGTTTTTT
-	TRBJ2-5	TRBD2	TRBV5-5	CASSGIAGVWQETQYF	TGTGCCAGCAGCGGCATAGCGGGAGTTTGGCAAGAGACCCAGTACTTC
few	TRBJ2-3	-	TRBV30	CAGMRDGGTDTQYF	TGTGCCGGGATGAGGGACGGGGGCACAGATACGCAGTATTTT
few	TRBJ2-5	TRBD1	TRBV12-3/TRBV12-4	CASSFGAQGAETQYF	TGTGCCAGCAGTTTTGGAGCCCAGGGGGCTGAGACCCAGTACTTC
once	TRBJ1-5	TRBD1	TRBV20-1	CSANRGREPQHF	TGCAGTGCTAACAGGGGGCGGGAGCCCCAGCATTTT
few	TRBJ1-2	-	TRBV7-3	CASSLRDGDGYTF	TGTGCCAGCAGCTTAAGGGACGGAGATGGCTACACCTTC
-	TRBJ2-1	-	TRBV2	CASSDGSGVYEYNEQFF	TGTGCCAGCAGTGATGGTAGCGGAGTCTACGAGTACAATGAGCAGTTCTTC
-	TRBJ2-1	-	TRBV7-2	CASVGPRANEQFF	TGTGCCAGCGTGGGACCCAGGGCGAATGAGCAGTTCTTC
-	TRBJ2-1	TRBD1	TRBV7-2	CASSSYRGQDNEQFF	TGTGCCAGCAGCTCCTACAGGGGGCAGGACAATGAGCAGTTCTTC
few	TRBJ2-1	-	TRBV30	CAWEVSISYNEQFF	TGTGCCTGGGAAGTCTCTATCTCCTACAATGAGCAGTTCTTC
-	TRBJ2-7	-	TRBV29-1	CRQDQYEQYF	TGCAGGCAGGATCAATACGAGCAGTACTTC
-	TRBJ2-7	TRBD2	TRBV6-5	CASSRGLLSYEQYF	TGTGCCAGCAGCCGGGGACTACTCTCCTACGAGCAGTACTTC
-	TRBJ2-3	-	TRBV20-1	CSARDITVPVGRGQDTQYF	TGCAGTGCTAGAGATATTACGGTTCCGGTGGGGCGGGGACAAGATACGCAGTATTTT
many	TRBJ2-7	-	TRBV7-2	CASSLMVRQNEQYF	TGTGCCAGCAGCTTAATGGTCAGACAGAACGAGCAGTACTTC
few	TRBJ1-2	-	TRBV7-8	CASSLARINPGGDGYTF	TGTGCCAGCAGCTTAGCGAGGATAAACCCCGGAGGGGATGGCTACACCTTC
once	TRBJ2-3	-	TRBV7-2	CASSFRPTGTDTQYF	TGTGCCAGCAGCTTCCGACCCACCGGCACAGATACGCAGTATTTT
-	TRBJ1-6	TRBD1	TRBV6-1	CASSEKRQGYFTPLHF	TGTGCCAGCAGTGAAAAACGACAGGGTTACTTTACACCCCTCCACTTT
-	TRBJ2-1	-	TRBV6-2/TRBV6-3	CASSRSQGYNEQFF	TGTGCCAGCAGCCGATCACAGGGCTACAATGAGCAGTTCTTC
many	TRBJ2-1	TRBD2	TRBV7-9	CASSLVGREAVLNEQFF	TGTGCCAGCAGCTTAGTTGGGCGGGAGGCCGTACTCAATGAGCAGTTCTTC
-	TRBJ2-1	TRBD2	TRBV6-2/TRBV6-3	CASSPSGGSFNEQFF	TGTGCCAGCAGTCCCTCGGGCGGGAGCTTTAATGAGCAGTTCTTC
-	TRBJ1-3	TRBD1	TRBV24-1	CATSGGTGSGNTIYF	TGTGCCACCAGTGGTGGGACAGGCTCTGGAAACACCATATATTTT
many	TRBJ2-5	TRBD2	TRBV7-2	CASSLTPGREGLKTQYF	TGTGCCAGCAGCTTAACCCCTGGGCGGGAGGGCCTAAAGACCCAGTACTTC
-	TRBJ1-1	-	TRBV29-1	CSVEEPWNTEAFF	TGCAGCGTTGAAGAACCCTGGAACACTGAAGCTTTCTTT
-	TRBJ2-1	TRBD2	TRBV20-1	CSARELAGGPYEQFF	TGCAGTGCTAGAGAACTAGCGGGAGGGCCCTATGAGCAGTTCTTC
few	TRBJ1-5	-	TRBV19	CASRMGSSNQPQHF	TGTGCCAGCAGGATGGGGTCGAGCAATCAGCCCCAGCATTTT
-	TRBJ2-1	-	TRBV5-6	CASSLASVAWYNEQFF	TGTGCCAGCAGCTTGGCCTCGGTAGCGTGGTACAATGAGCAGTTCTTC
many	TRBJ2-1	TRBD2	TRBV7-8	CASTGTSGGGGFF	TGTGCCAGCACCGGGACTAGCGGAGGGGGTGGGTTCTTC
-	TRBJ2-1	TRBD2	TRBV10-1	CASSETSGRNEQFF	TGCGCCAGCAGTGAGACTAGCGGGAGGAATGAGCAGTTCTTC
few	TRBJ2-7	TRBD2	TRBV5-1	CASRETSGGLNEQYF	TGCGCCAGCAGGGAGACTAGCGGAGGACTAAACGAGCAGTACTTC
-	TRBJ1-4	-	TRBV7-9	CASSPGRGSRGGEKLFF	TGTGCCAGCAGCCCCGGGCGGGGTTCGCGGGGCGGTGAAAAACTGTTTTTT
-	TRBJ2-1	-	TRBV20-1	CSAATGSSNDEQFF	TGCAGTGCTGCTACCGGGTCTAGCAACGATGAGCAGTTCTTC
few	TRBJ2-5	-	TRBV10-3	CAISDRVQETQYF	TGTGCCATCAGCGACCGGGTCCAAGAGACCCAGTACTTC
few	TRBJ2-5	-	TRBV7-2	CASSLYPQRTKTETQYF	TGTGCCAGCAGCTTATATCCCCAGCGGACTAAAACGGAGACCCAGTACTTC
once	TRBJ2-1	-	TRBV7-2	CASSLKSGVGGPNEQFF	TGTGCCAGCAGCCTAAAGTCTGGAGTTGGGGGTCCCAATGAGCAGTTCTTC
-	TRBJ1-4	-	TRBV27	CASSNYRATNEKLFF	TGTGCCAGCAGTAACTACCGTGCAACTAATGAAAAACTGTTTTTT
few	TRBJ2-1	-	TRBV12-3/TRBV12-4	CASSSTLEQFF	TGTGCCAGCAGCTCCACCCTGGAGCAGTTCTTC
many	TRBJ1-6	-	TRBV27	CASSFQNDRSPYPLHF	TGTGCCAGCAGTTTTCAGAACGACAGGTCCCCTTATCCCCTCCACTTT
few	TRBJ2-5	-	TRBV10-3	CAISERETQYF	TGTGCCATCAGTGAGAGAGAGACCCAGTACTTC
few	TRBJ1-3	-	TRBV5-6	CASTLQFGNTIYF	TGTGCCAGCACCTTACAGTTTGGAAACACCATATATTTT
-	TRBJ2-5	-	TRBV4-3	CASSQGTGGVETQYF	TGCGCCAGCAGCCAAGGGACTGGTGGAGTAGAGACCCAGTACTTC
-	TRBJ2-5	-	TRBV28	CASSEGGTHQETQYF	TGTGCCAGCAGTGAGGGGGGAACCCACCAAGAGACCCAGTACTTC
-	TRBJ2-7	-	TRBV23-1	CASSPRTNYEQYF	TGCGCCAGCAGTCCTAGAACAAACTACGAGCAGTACTTC
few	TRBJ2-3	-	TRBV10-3	CAISESLTGATDTQYF	TGTGCCATCAGTGAGTCGTTAACCGGGGCAACAGATACGCAGTATTTT
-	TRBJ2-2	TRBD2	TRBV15	CATSGTSGSVTGELFF	TGTGCCACCAGCGGCACTAGCGGGAGTGTCACCGGGGAGCTGTTTTTT
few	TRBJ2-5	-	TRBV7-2	CASSLEVGRTQYF	TGTGCCAGCAGCTTAGAAGTGGGGAGGACCCAGTACTTC
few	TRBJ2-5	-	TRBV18	CASSPGIQETQYF	TGTGCCAGCAGCCCCGGGATTCAAGAGACCCAGTACTTC
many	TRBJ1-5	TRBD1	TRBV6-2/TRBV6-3	CASRTTGGPNQPQHF	TGTGCCAGCAGAACCACAGGGGGACCCAATCAGCCCCAGCATTTT
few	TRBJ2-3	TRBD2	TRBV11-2	CASSHPGLETDTQYF	TGTGCCAGCAGTCATCCGGGACTAGAGACAGATACGCAGTATTTT
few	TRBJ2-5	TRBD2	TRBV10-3	CAISPGLAGDETQYF	TGTGCCATCAGTCCGGGACTAGCGGGAGACGAGACCCAGTACTTC
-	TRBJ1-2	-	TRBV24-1	CATSDPYDSDGYTF	TGTGCCACCAGTGACCCGTATGATTCGGATGGCTACACCTTC
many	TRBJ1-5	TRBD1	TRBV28	CASALAWDRSLYSNQPQHF	TGTGCCAGCGCCTTAGCCTGGGACAGAAGCCTGTATAGCAATCAGCCCCAGCATTTT
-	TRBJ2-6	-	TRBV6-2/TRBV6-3	CASSYGGGIGANVLTF	TGTGCCAGCAGTTACGGTGGAGGGATTGGGGCCAACGTCCTGACTTTC
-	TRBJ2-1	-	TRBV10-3	CAISARSYEQFF	TGTGCCATCAGTGCCAGGAGCTATGAGCAGTTCTTC